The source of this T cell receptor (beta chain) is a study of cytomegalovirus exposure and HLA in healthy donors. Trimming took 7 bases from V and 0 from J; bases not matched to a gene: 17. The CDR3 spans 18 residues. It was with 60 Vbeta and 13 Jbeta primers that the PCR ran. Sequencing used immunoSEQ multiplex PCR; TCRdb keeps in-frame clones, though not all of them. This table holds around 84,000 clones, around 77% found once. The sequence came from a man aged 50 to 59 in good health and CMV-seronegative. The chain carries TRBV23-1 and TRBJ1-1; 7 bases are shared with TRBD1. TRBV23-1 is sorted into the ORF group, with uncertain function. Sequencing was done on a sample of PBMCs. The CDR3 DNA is TGCGCCAGCAATCGGGACAGAAAACTTAAAGGATTGAACACTGAAGCTTTCTTT. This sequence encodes CASNRDRKLKGLNTEAFF.